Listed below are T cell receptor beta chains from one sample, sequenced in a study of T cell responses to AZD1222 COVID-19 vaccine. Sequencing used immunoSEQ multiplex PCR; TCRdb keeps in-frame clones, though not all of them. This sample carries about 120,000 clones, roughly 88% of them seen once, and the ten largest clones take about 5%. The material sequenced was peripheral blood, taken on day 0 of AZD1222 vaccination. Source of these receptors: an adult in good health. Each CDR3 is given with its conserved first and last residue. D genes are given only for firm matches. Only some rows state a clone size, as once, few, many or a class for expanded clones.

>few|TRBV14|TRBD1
CASSQQGTGTTEAFF
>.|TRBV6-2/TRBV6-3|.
CASSPPKGAYEQYF
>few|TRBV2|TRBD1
CASSEGTGWMNTEAFF
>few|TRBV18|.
CASSPQTASHEQFF
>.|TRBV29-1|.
CSVETVAYEQYF
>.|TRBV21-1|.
CASTQTYLAKNIQYF
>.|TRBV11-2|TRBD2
CASGTSVGLAGGPDEQFF
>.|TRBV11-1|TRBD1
CASSQGGQGNSPLHF
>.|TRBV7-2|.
CASSLVPRGLYTEAFF
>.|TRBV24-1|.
CATSEEDRAQYF
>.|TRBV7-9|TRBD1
CASSPILTGGDTQYF
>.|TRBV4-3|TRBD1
CASSQGTGNNSPLHF
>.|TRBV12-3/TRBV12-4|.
CASRPDGYEQYF
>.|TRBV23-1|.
CASSQPMIGGGLDEQYF
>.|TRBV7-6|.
CASSLRAGETGELFF
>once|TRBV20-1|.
CSASTSRLNTEAFF
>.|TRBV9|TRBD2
CASSHPRETSGQSSYNEQFF